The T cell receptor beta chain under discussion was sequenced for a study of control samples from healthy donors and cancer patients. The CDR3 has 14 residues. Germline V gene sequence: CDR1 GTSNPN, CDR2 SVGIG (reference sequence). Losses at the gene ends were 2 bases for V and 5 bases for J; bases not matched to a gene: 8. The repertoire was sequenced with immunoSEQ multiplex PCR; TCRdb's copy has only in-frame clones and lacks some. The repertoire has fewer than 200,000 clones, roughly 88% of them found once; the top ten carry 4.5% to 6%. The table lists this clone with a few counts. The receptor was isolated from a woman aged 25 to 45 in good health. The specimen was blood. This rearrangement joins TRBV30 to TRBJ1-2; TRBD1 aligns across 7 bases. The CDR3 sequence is CAWSPLTGEYGYTF. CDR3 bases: TGTGCCTGGAGTCCCCTCACAGGGGAGTATGGCTACACCTTC.